These 8 T cell receptor beta chains were sequenced from one sample in a study of T-cell reconstitution after alpha-beta-depleted transplantation in children. Unique molecular identifiers were incorporated into the prepared TCRbeta library. TCRdb independently ran MiXCR on the PCR reads; one entry per CDR3 protein. Of approximately 230,000 distinct CDR3 sequences detected, roughly a quarter appear once; the ten largest clones hold about 5%. Here the sequenced sample was PBMCs, mostly from graft donor cells, taken 360 days after TCRalphabeta/CD19-depleted stem cell transplant. The receptors here all came from a female patient aged 2-15 years who had a stem cell transplant for congenital amegakaryocytic thrombocytopenia, so the T cells may come from the graft donor.

By proportion, this clonotype is medium-sized. V is TRBV12-3 or TRBV12-4 and J is TRBJ2-7, with 7 bases lining up with TRBD1. This CDR3 region has 14 residues. V lost 3 bases to trimming and J lost 3 bases; unmatched junction nucleotides: 5. The CDR3 loop reads CASSFGTAYYEQYF. The CDR3 DNA follows: TGTGCCAGCAGTTTTGGGACAGCATACTACGAGCAGTACTTC.

This clonotype was detected only a few times. This chain uses TRBV4-2 with TRBJ2-3, with 9 bases identical to TRBD2. The germline CDR1 and CDR2 sequences are LGHNA and YNFKEQ. This CDR3 has 17 residues. Trimming at V came to 1 base and at J to 8 bases, leaving 13 bases not matched to a gene. CDR3 region: CASSQARSGLAMGTQYF. CDR3 nucleotide sequence: TGTGCCAGCAGCCAAGCTAGGTCCGGACTAGCGATGGGTACGCAGTATTTT.

The genes are TRBV28 and TRBJ1-1, with D uncertain. The CDR3 totals 13 residues. Germline lookup yields CDR1 MDHEN and CDR2 SYDVKM. V was cut by 2 bases and J by 1 base, with 5 bases left in between. CDR3 in amino acids: CASSLVENTEAFF. DNA for the CDR3: TGTGCCAGCAGTTTAGTGGAGAACACTGAAGCTTTCTTT.

This clonotype has ten or more counts. The V gene is TRBV12-3 or TRBV12-4, the J gene TRBJ2-1, with 7 bases matching TRBD2. This CDR3 has 17 residues. V dropped 3 bases and J dropped 1; count of bases not matched to a gene: 9. CDR3 nucleotide sequence: TGTGCCAGCAGTTTTCCCCTCAGCGGGAAATCCTACAATGAGCAGTTCTTC. Amino acids: CASSFPLSGKSYNEQFF.

This clonotype has a handful of counts. The chain couples TRBV5-1 to TRBJ2-7; TRBD1 matches at 7 bases. The CDR3 is made up of 13 amino acids. V lost 4 bases and J lost 3; bases outside the gene matches: 4. Germline V lookup: CDR1 SGHRS, CDR2 YFSETQ. For the CDR3, the DNA is TGCGCCAGCAGCATCCAGGGGGACTACGAGCAGTACTTC. Its translation: CASSIQGDYEQYF.

This clonotype was detected only a few times. The chain couples TRBV5-1 to TRBJ2-7; possible D gene TRBD1, 7 bases. The germline V gene encodes CDR1 SGHRS and CDR2 YFSETQ. The V gene lost 7 bases and the J gene lost 2 bases, with 16 bases spanning the gap. The CDR3 has 14 amino acids. The CDR3 DNA is TGCGCCAGCTCACCAGGGGGGCCTACCTACGAGCAGTACTTC. Translated, it gives CASSPGGPTYEQYF.

This rearrangement joins TRBV6-5 to TRBJ2-7; 11 bases agree with TRBD2. The germline V gene has CDR1 MNHEY and CDR2 SVGAGI. Losses at the gene ends were 1 base for V and 4 bases for J; bases not matched to a gene: 0. This CDR3 spans 14 amino acids. The chain's CDR3 is CASSYLAGGYEQYF. The DNA of the CDR3 is TGTGCCAGCAGTTACTTAGCGGGAGGGTACGAGCAGTACTTC.

The genes are TRBV11-2 and TRBJ2-1; 11 bases map to TRBD2. The germline V gene has CDR1 SGHAT and CDR2 FQNNGV. V lost 3 bases and J lost 5; bases outside the gene matches: 6. The length of the CDR3 is 16 residues. This chain's CDR3 is CASSFLSGRVNNEQFF. The DNA for the CDR3 is TGTGCCAGCAGCTTTCTTAGCGGGAGGGTGAACAATGAGCAGTTCTTC.